These 14 T cell receptor beta chains share one sample of origin, sequenced in a study of blood T cell repertoires in COVID-19. Sequencing used immunoSEQ multiplex PCR; TCRdb keeps in-frame clones, though not all of them. Seen here are over 250,000 clones, around 83% observed once, and the top ten hold roughly 4.7%. The specimen was PBMCs or T cells enriched from blood (not recorded which). The receptors come from a middle-aged man who had been exposed to COVID-19.

The chain couples TRBV5-6 to TRBJ1-2; D unclear. The V end lost 1 base, the J end lost 4 bases, and 11 bases lay between the germline ends. The germline V gene has CDR1 SGHDT and CDR2 YYEEEE. This CDR3 contains 14 residues. Here the CDR3 DNA reads TGTGCCAGCAGCTTGTATGGCAGTCCCTATGGCTACACCTTC. As protein: CASSLYGSPYGYTF.

This chain connects TRBV7-3 to TRBJ2-1, with D unclear. CDR1 and CDR2 from the germline V gene are SGHTA and FQGTGA. There are 12 residues in the CDR3. V shed 4 bases and J shed 9 bases, with 10 bases lying between them. The CDR3 coding sequence is TGTGCCAGCAGCTACGTAGATGGTGAGCAGTTCTTC. Protein sequence: CASSYVDGEQFF.

V usage is TRBV14 and J usage is TRBJ2-1; 7 bases are shared with TRBD2. Germline assignment: CDR1 SGHDN and CDR2 FVKESK. J was trimmed by 8 bases and V by 4 bases; bases with no gene match: 14. This CDR3 is built from 16 residues. The CDR3 sequence: CASSPWAGALSDEQFF. In DNA, the CDR3 is TGTGCCAGCAGCCCATGGGCGGGAGCTCTATCCGATGAGCAGTTCTTC.

The rearrangement joins TRBV13 to TRBJ2-4, with 9 positions matching TRBD2. The ends lost 5 bases at V and 8 bases at J; junction bases unmatched: 4. CDR1 and CDR2 (germline): PRHDT, FYEKMQ (reference sequence). The CDR3 has 13 residues. In DNA, the CDR3 is TGTGCCAGCAGCCTTAGCGGGAGTGACATTCAGTACTTC. Translated: CASSLSGSDIQYF.

This chain links TRBV29-1 with TRBJ2-1; 10 bases line up with TRBD2. Germline CDR1 SQVTM, CDR2 ANQGSEA. The CDR3 is 13 amino acids. Germline trimming cut 6 bases from V and 4 bases from J; bases unmatched to any gene: 3. In DNA form, the CDR3 reads TGCAGCGTCCGGACTAGCGGATACAATGAGCAGTTCTTC. Translated, it gives CSVRTSGYNEQFF.

CDR3 in amino acids: CASSPSHGGENTETQYF. The CDR3, as DNA: TGTGCCAGCAGCCCCAGCCACGGGGGGGAGAATACTGAGACCCAGTACTTC. The rearrangement joins TRBV9 to TRBJ2-5, with 8 bases identical to TRBD2. Germline-derived CDR1 and CDR2 are SGDLS and YYNGEE. With 4 bases clipped from V and 5 bases from J, the junction kept 16 bases outside the gene matches. This CDR3 has 17 residues.

V is TRBV13 and J is TRBJ2-5, with TRBD2 as a possible D gene (5 bases). The CDR3 has 13 residues. V was trimmed by 3 bases and J by 9 bases, leaving 14 bases between them. Germline CDR1 reads PRHDT; CDR2 reads FYEKMQ (reference sequence). This CDR3 reads CASSFTRRIAQYF. CDR3 nucleotides: TGTGCCAGCAGCTTTACTAGGAGAATTGCCCAGTACTTC.

In nucleotides, the CDR3 is TGTGCCAGCAGCCAGCGATCGAGACTAGCGGGAGGGTCACTCCAAGAGACCCAGTACTTC. Translated: CASSQRSRLAGGSLQETQYF. The chain links TRBV3-1 (or the pseudogene TRBV3-2) to TRBJ2-5; 14 bases are shared with TRBD2. Germline V CDR1 and CDR2: LGHDT, YNNKEL (reference sequence). After removal of 3 bases from V and 1 base from J, the junction contained 13 bases not matched to a gene. The CDR3 has 20 residues.

The rearrangement links TRBV19 to TRBJ2-3; TRBD2 agrees at 8 bases. Per the germline V gene, CDR1 is LNHDA and CDR2 is SQIVND (reference sequence). This CDR3 is 16 amino acids long. Trimming took 7 bases from V and 2 from J; bases not matched to a gene: 11. CDR3 sequence (DNA): TGTGCCAGTACCACCGTCGGGGGGGGGCTCACAGATACGCAGTATTTT. Amino acids: CASTTVGGGLTDTQYF.

This clone came up a few times. The V gene is TRBV5-6, the J gene TRBJ2-2, with unresolved D. Between the trimmed V and J ends, which lost 0 bases and 7 bases, there was a span of 13 bases. Germline CDR1 reads SGHDT; CDR2 reads YYEEEE. The CDR3 length is 15 residues. The CDR3 loop is CASSLGLRPSGELFF. CDR3 nucleotides: TGTGCCAGCAGCTTGGGTCTGAGGCCAAGCGGGGAGCTGTTTTTT. Full variable domain (outside the CDR3, taken from reference TRBV5-6 and TRBJ2-2): DAGVTQSPTHLIKTRGQQVTLRCSPKSGHDTVSWYQQALGQGPQFIFQYYEEEERQRGNFPDRFSGHQFPNYSSELNVNALLLGDSALYLCASSLGLRPSGELFFGEGSRLTVL.

The rearrangement joins TRBV4-1 to TRBJ1-1; 8 nucleotides line up with TRBD1. The CDR3 runs 15 residues. Germline V gene lookup returns CDR1 MGHRA and CDR2 YSYEKL. Germline trimming cut 6 bases from V and 6 bases from J; bases unmatched to any gene: 12. The chain's CDR3 is CASSRMDRETAEAFF. In DNA form, the CDR3 reads TGCGCCAGCAGTCGGATGGACAGGGAAACGGCTGAAGCTTTCTTT.

J is TRBJ2-2 and V is TRBV30; a possible D gene is TRBD2 (5 bases). V shed 4 bases and J shed 6 bases, with 15 bases lying between them. Germline V gene lookup returns CDR1 GTSNPN and CDR2 SVGIG (reference sequence). The CDR3 has 14 amino acids. This CDR3 reads CAWTRGELPGELFF. The CDR3 DNA reads TGTGCCTGGACCCGTGGGGAGCTTCCCGGGGAGCTGTTTTTT.

The chain is built from TRBV25-1 and TRBJ1-1, with D maybe TRBD1 (5 bases). In germline, CDR1 is MGHDK, CDR2 SYGVNS. Trimming removed 4 bases from V and 0 bases from J, with 9 bases in between. The CDR3 loop spans 14 amino acids. CDR3 bases: TGTGCCAGCAGTGTGGACAAGTTGAACACTGAAGCTTTCTTT. It specifies CASSVDKLNTEAFF.

This chain links TRBV5-1 with TRBJ2-7; D possibly corresponds to TRBD2 (6 bases). Germline CDR1 SGHRS, CDR2 YFSETQ. The CDR3 totals 14 residues. V shed 3 bases and J shed 3 bases, with 13 bases lying between them. CDR3 protein: CASSYGGGNYEQYF. The CDR3 DNA reads as TGCGCCAGCAGCTACGGGGGAGGAAACTACGAGCAGTACTTC.